The 11 T cell receptor beta chains listed next were all sequenced from one sample in a study of blood T cell repertoires in COVID-19. Assay used: immunoSEQ multiplex PCR; TCRdb lists only in-frame clones, some missing. The sample holds hundreds of thousands of clones, 85% to 90% seen once. Material: peripheral blood. The source of these receptors is a man younger than 35 with COVID-19, enrolled during active disease.

This chain uses TRBV19 with TRBJ2-2; weak D call: TRBD2 (5 bases). The germline V gene has CDR1 LNHDA and CDR2 SQIVND (reference sequence). V lost 3 bases to trimming and J lost 6 bases, with 14 bases between them. The CDR3 loop spans 15 amino acids. CDR3 loop: CASSITPPGAGELFF. The CDR3 DNA reads as TGTGCCAGTAGTATTACACCGCCCGGGGCCGGGGAGCTGTTTTTT.

The chain couples TRBV6-5 to TRBJ2-1, with D possibly TRBD2 on 5 matching bases. The CDR3 contains 12 residues. Deletions cut 8 bases from V and 3 bases from J, with 8 bases between. Germline V CDR1 and CDR2: MNHEY, SVGAGI. The CDR3 DNA is TGTGCCAGCGGAGAGGGCTACAATGAGCAGTTCTTC. This gives the protein CASGEGYNEQFF.

The gene calls are TRBV6-5 and TRBJ1-4; D is unresolved. V lost 8 bases and J 1 base, leaving 11 bases between the germline ends. Germline V CDR1 and CDR2: MNHEY, SVGAGI. The CDR3 consists of 14 residues. CDR3 sequence (DNA): TGTGCCAGCTCCCCGGGAGGAACTAATGAAAAACTGTTTTTT. It is translated as CASSPGGTNEKLFF.

This chain joins TRBV24-1 and TRBJ2-1; TRBD2 agrees at 8 bases. V shed 9 bases and J 4 bases; nucleotides not matched to a gene: 4. This CDR3 is built from 13 residues. The germline V gene has CDR1 KGHDR and CDR2 SFDVKD. The CDR3 nucleotides read TGTGCCACCCACGGGGGGGCTTACAATGAGCAGTTCTTC. It specifies CATHGGAYNEQFF.

The gene calls are TRBV4-2 and TRBJ2-5; 11 nucleotides line up with TRBD2. V shed 5 bases, J shed 5 bases, and the junction held 10 bases outside the gene matches. The CDR3 consists of 16 residues. Germline assignment: CDR1 LGHNA and CDR2 YNFKEQ. CDR3 amino acids: CASSYTQTSGDETQYF. In DNA form, the CDR3 reads TGTGCCAGCAGCTATACCCAGACTAGCGGGGATGAGACCCAGTACTTC.

The CDR3 here is CSVRDRAGTEAFF. DNA of the CDR3: TGCAGCGTAAGGGACAGGGCGGGCACTGAAGCTTTCTTT. V is TRBV29-1 and J is TRBJ1-1; 9 positions agree with TRBD1. Per the germline V gene, CDR1 is SQVTM and CDR2 is ANQGSEA. This CDR3 has 13 amino acids. Germline trimming cut 6 bases from V and 4 bases from J; bases unmatched to any gene: 6.

The V gene is TRBV7-9, the J gene TRBJ2-3; maybe TRBD2 (5 bases). V shed 0 bases and J shed 6 bases, with 16 bases lying between them. The length of the CDR3 is 16 residues. The germline V gene has CDR1 SEHNR and CDR2 FQNEAQ (reference sequence). CDR3 in DNA: TGTGCCAGCAGCTTAGCCCGGGATCATCGAGGGGATACGCAGTATTTT. This gives the protein CASSLARDHRGDTQYF.

The V and J genes are TRBV6-5 and TRBJ2-7, with 8 bases fitting TRBD2. This CDR3 is built from 15 residues. J was trimmed by 7 bases and V by 0 bases; bases with no gene match: 8. The germline V gene has CDR1 MNHEY and CDR2 SVGAGI. The CDR3 is CASSYSGGDLWEQYF. As DNA, the CDR3 is TGTGCCAGCAGTTACTCCGGGGGGGACTTGTGGGAGCAGTACTTC.

The chain has TRBV6-5 and TRBJ2-7, with TRBD2 identical over 8 bases. CDR1 is MNHEY, CDR2 SVGAGI, per germline. This CDR3 has 15 amino acids. V lost 6 bases and J lost 3; bases outside the gene matches: 10. The CDR3 reads CASSGGGLAGYEQYF. The CDR3 coding sequence is TGTGCCAGCAGCGGAGGAGGACTAGCCGGCTACGAGCAGTACTTC.

This rearrangement joins TRBV11-3 to TRBJ1-1; no clear D gene. The CDR3 contains 14 residues. Germline V lookup: CDR1 SGHNT, CDR2 YENEEA. Trimming shortened V by 3 bases and J by 3 bases, and 11 bases separated the two germline ends. In nucleotides, the CDR3 is TGTGCCAGCAGCTTGGACGGGGTCGACACTGAAGCTTTCTTT. Its protein product is CASSLDGVDTEAFF.

The rearrangement joins TRBV2 to TRBJ1-6; TRBD1 matches 7 bases. V lost 3 bases to trimming and J lost 10 bases; unmatched junction nucleotides: 6. CDR3 length: 14 residues. The germline V gene has CDR1 SNHLY and CDR2 FYNNEI. The CDR3 protein is CASSEQGGRSPLHF. In nucleotides, the CDR3 is TGTGCCAGCAGTGAGCAAGGGGGCCGGTCACCCCTCCACTTT.